A single sample gave rise to the 14 T cell receptor beta chains below, sequenced in a study of cytomegalovirus exposure and HLA in healthy donors. Data came from immunoSEQ multiplex PCR; TCRdb stores just in-frame clones and leaves some out. The sample contains a few hundred thousand clones, more than 80% of which appear only once. The sequenced sample was PBMCs. The receptors stem from a woman between 18 and 29 years old in good health and CMV-seronegative.

The CDR3 sequence: CASSLVQRGKNIQYF. DNA for the CDR3: TGTGCCAGCAGCTTAGTACAGCGGGGTAAAAACATTCAGTACTTC. V and J are TRBV7-9 and TRBJ2-4; TRBD2 matches at 7 bases. The J segment lost 4 bases and the V segment lost 1 base, leaving 4 bases of the junction unmatched. The germline gives CDR1 SEHNR, CDR2 FQNEAQ (reference sequence). CDR3 length: 15 amino acids.

The J gene is TRBJ1-2, the V gene TRBV28; the match to TRBD1 covers 7 bases. This CDR3 spans 16 amino acids. The V segment lost 2 bases and the J segment 3 bases; nucleotides outside the gene matches: 9. Germline assignment: CDR1 MDHEN and CDR2 SYDVKM. As DNA, the CDR3 is TGTGCCAGCAGTTTAGCTAACAGGGGTTGGGACTATGGCTACACCTTC. It translates to CASSLANRGWDYGYTF.

CDR3 sequence: CASTGGGEINEQFF. The CDR3 coding sequence is TGTGCCAGCACCGGTGGAGGAGAGATCAATGAGCAGTTCTTC. The chain carries TRBV13 and TRBJ2-1, with a possible D match to TRBD2 (5 bases). CDR3 length equals 14 residues. V lost 7 bases and J 6 bases, leaving 16 bases between the germline ends. Looked up from germline, CDR1 is PRHDT and CDR2 is FYEKMQ (reference sequence).

V is TRBV5-1 and J is TRBJ2-1, with 9 bases lining up with TRBD2. Germline V gene sequence: CDR1 SGHRS, CDR2 YFSETQ. Trimming removed 4 bases from V and 7 bases from J; junction bases left unmatched: 21. The CDR3 sequence is 19 residues long. CDR3 protein: CASSRGLREGVISPNEQFF. CDR3 nucleotide sequence: TGCGCCAGCAGCCGCGGTCTGCGGGAGGGAGTAATAAGCCCGAATGAGCAGTTCTTC.

The chain carries TRBV29-1 and TRBJ2-2, with TRBD2 matching over 12 bases. Germline V gives CDR1 SQVTM, CDR2 ANQGSEA. The CDR3 extends over 16 amino acids. Trimming at V came to 5 bases and at J to 1 base, leaving 5 bases not matched to a gene. The CDR3 DNA reads TGCAGCGTTAATGGACTAGCGGGGCTGAACACCGGGGAGCTGTTTTTT. This translates into CSVNGLAGLNTGELFF.

The rearrangement joins TRBV12-5 to TRBJ2-2, with D perhaps matching TRBD1 (6 bases). Germline lookup yields CDR1 LGHNT and CDR2 FRNRAP. CDR3 length: 16 amino acids. V lost 6 bases to trimming and J lost 1 base, with 15 bases between them. DNA of the CDR3: TGTGCTAGTGGCTCCACGACAGGAGAGAACACCGGGGAGCTGTTTTTT. As protein: CASGSTTGENTGELFF.

A few counts support this clone. Compared with germline, one end of the junction differs, possibly owing to a read error. The chain joins TRBV7-7 to TRBJ2-2; D not certain. Germline values: CDR1 SSHAT, CDR2 FNYEAQ (reference sequence). This CDR3 comprises 13 residues. CDR3 nucleotide sequence: TGTGCTAGCAGCCTAAACTCCGCCGGGGAGCTGTTTTTT. This codes for CASSLNSAGELFF.

This chain uses TRBV28 with TRBJ2-1; possibly TRBD2 for D (5 bases). Germline-derived CDR1 and CDR2 are MDHEN and SYDVKM. The CDR3 totals 19 residues. The V gene lost 8 bases and the J gene lost 0 bases, with 26 bases spanning the gap. The CDR3 coding sequence is TGTGCCAGCTCTTCGGGGTACCTTTCGCGGCCTAGCTCCTACAATGAGCAGTTCTTC. Amino acid sequence: CASSSGYLSRPSSYNEQFF.

This clone was observed at least ten times. The V and J genes are TRBV9 and TRBJ2-1; 11 bases agree with TRBD2. After removal of 4 bases from V and 5 bases from J, the junction contained 11 bases not matched to a gene. The CDR3 is 17 residues long. In germline, CDR1 is SGDLS, CDR2 YYNGEE. The CDR3 DNA follows: TGTGCCAGCAGCCCATTGGGACTAGCGGACAAAGACAATGAGCAGTTCTTC. Its translation: CASSPLGLADKDNEQFF.

The V call is TRBV29-1, the J call TRBJ2-5, with 9 bases that match TRBD2. The V and J ends lost 5 bases and 2 bases, in that order; junction bases with no gene match: 9. Germline values: CDR1 SQVTM, CDR2 ANQGSEA. The CDR3 has 15 residues. The CDR3 here is CSVTFGLAMQETQYF. In DNA, the CDR3 is TGCAGCGTTACCTTTGGACTAGCGATGCAAGAGACCCAGTACTTC. The full variable domain, rest sourced from reference TRBV29-1 and TRBJ2-5, is SAVISQKPSRDICQRGTSLTIQCQVDSQVTMMFWYRQQPGQSLTLIATANQGSEATYESGFVIDKFPISRPNLTFSTLTVSNMSPEDSSIYLCSVTFGLAMQETQYFGPGTRLLVL.

This clone was detected only once. The chain recombines TRBV7-8 with TRBJ2-1; D perhaps matches TRBD2 (6 bases). Looked up from germline, CDR1 is SGHVS and CDR2 is FQNEAQ. The CDR3 contains 13 residues. V gave up 0 bases and J gave up 10 bases, with 10 bases separating them. CDR3 protein: CASSLAVAGEQFF. CDR3 DNA: TGTGCCAGCAGCTTAGCGGTGGCGGGAGAGCAGTTCTTC.

The chain links TRBV15 to TRBJ2-1, with a tentative D call TRBD1 (6 bases). Per germline, CDR1 LNHNV and CDR2 YYDKDF (reference sequence). Trimming took off 2 bases at V and 0 bases at J, with 11 bases between the two ends. There are 16 residues in the CDR3. CDR3 coding DNA: TGTGCCACCAGCAGAAGAGGACAGAGCTCCTACAATGAGCAGTTCTTC. Amino acids: CATSRRGQSSYNEQFF.

The chain couples TRBV5-1 to TRBJ2-1; 12 bases fit TRBD1. The CDR3 consists of 16 residues. The V gene's germline CDR1 is SGHRS and CDR2 YFSETQ. Losses at the gene ends were 4 bases for V and 4 bases for J; bases not matched to a gene: 6. The CDR3 protein is CASSRGTGGAYNEQFF. The CDR3 DNA reads as TGCGCCAGCAGCAGGGGGACAGGGGGCGCGTACAATGAGCAGTTCTTC.

The CDR3 here is CASSTRGETQYF. CDR3 DNA: TGTGCCAGCAGTACCCGAGGGGAGACCCAGTACTTC. The chain has TRBV2 and TRBJ2-5; the D gene is possibly TRBD2 (5 bases). The CDR3 is 12 amino acids. Germline loops: CDR1 SNHLY, CDR2 FYNNEI. Trimming took off 5 bases at V and 5 bases at J, with 9 bases between the two ends.